This note documents a single T cell receptor beta chain sequence. Its target is not known. Sequence at one end of the junction differs from germline and may be a read error. CDR1 is SQVTM, CDR2 ANQGSEA, per germline. CDR3 length: 12 residues. This sample is part of a study of blood T cells in healthy people across ages. Regarding the study as a whole: A strong correlation between TCR beta diversity and naive T cell percentage was seen. TCR beta diversity, measured per million T cells, fell in a roughly linear way with age. Estimates of total diversity, which came from one million sequenced T cells, were considered to be underestimates.

Per sample, extraction of total RNA gave at least 6 micrograms in every case. Using a J-beta primer mix together with a sample-barcoded 5' primer, a second PCR was run for about 6 to 12 cycles. TCRdb analysed the 5' RACE reads with MiXCR anew, one entry per CDR3 protein. Counted here are approximately 1,100,000 distinct CDR3 sequences, under 55% occurring once; the ten biggest clones make up about 20%. Source material: blood. The clonotype originates from a woman in her fifties or sixties in good health. J is TRBJ2-3 and V is TRBV29-1, with TRBD1 as a possible D gene (5 bases). For the CDR3, the DNA is TGCAGCGCTGAAAGGGGCGCGGATACGCAGTATTTT. This gives the protein CSAERGADTQYF.